The present T cell receptor (beta chain) was sequenced within a study of regulatory T cells in long-lasting Graves disease. For the study at large: More than 5 years of antithyroid drugs with positive TSH receptor antibodies defined persistent Graves' disease.

V lost 5 bases and J 0 bases, leaving 7 bases between the germline ends. CDR1 SNHLY and CDR2 FYNNEI come from the germline V gene. The CDR3 is made up of 13 amino acids. Many counts were recorded for this clonotype. With iRepertoire HTBI primers and Arm-PCR of CDR3 regions, TCR beta libraries were built. TCRdb recomputed calls from the multiplex PCR reads with MiXCR, one row per CDR3 protein. Of over 250,000 distinct CDR3 sequences listed, 20% to 25% are singletons. Stated time point: persistent/refractory GD, antithyroid drugs over 5 years with positive TRAb. Researchers made the TCR library from RNA that was extracted from PBMCs.

The sequence was obtained from a female donor with Graves disease. This chain connects TRBV2 to TRBJ1-1; D not resolved. This specimen was peripheral blood mononuclear cells (PBMCs), taken when the disease was refractory, from a patient treated with antithyroid drugs. The chain's CDR3 is CASSQQLNTEAFF. The CDR3 DNA follows: TGTGCCAGCAGTCAACAGCTGAACACTGAAGCTTTCTTT.